This T cell receptor (beta chain) appears in the sequencing data of a study of human T cells and chemical hapten exposure. The time point: patch test 1, 2 weeks after DPC sensitization. Treatment defined: therapeutic diphenylcyclopropenone sensitization with weekly scalp DPC. The library tagged individual cDNA molecules with unique molecular identifiers. TCRdb passed the RACE reads through MiXCR, listing each CDR3 protein once. Of tens of thousands of distinct CDR3 sequences in the sample, 12% were seen once. CDR1 is SGHAT and CDR2 is FQNNGV in the germline V gene. The CDR3 is 15 amino acids. V dropped 5 bases and J dropped 4 bases, with 12 bases sitting between them. In its sample, this clonotype was seen many times.

This chain joins TRBV11-2 and TRBJ2-6; D perhaps matches TRBD1 (6 bases). This TCR was sampled from a woman aged 55-75 years with alopecia areata. Some clones in this sample may be carry-over from other donors' samples. The material sequenced was whole blood, taken in connection with sensitization to the hapten diphenylcyclopropenone (DPC). The CDR3 nucleotides read TGTGCCAGCAGCGAACAGGGATCGGGGGCCAACGTCCTGACTTTC. Its translation: CASSEQGSGANVLTF.